Below are 27 T cell receptor beta chains sequenced from a single sample in a study of tumor-infiltrating lymphocytes in localized non-small cell lung cancer. Sequenced by immunoSEQ multiplex PCR; TCRdb stores in-frame clones only, minus some. The repertoire holds 11,000 or so clones, with 76% as singletons. The sample consisted of uninvolved lung tissue not adjacent to the tumor. The receptors here all came from a human donor with non-small cell lung cancer.

The chain has TRBV13 and TRBJ2-7, with D tentatively TRBD1 (5 bases). This CDR3 comprises 15 residues. Trimming pared 4 bases from V and 1 base from J, leaving 14 bases between. Germline V gene lookup returns CDR1 PRHDT and CDR2 FYEKMQ (reference sequence). The CDR3 reads CASSSQGFQSYEQYF. The CDR3 nucleotides read TGTGCCAGCAGCTCGCAGGGTTTCCAATCCTACGAGCAGTACTTC. Combining the CDR3 with reference TRBV13 and TRBJ2-7 gives the whole variable domain AAGVIQSPRHLIKEKRETATLKCYPIPRHDTVYWYQQGPGQDPQFLISFYEKMQSDKGSIPDRFSAQQFSDYHSELNMSSLELGDSALYFCASSSQGFQSYEQYFGPGTRLTVT.

The sample holds one count of this clone. The gene calls are TRBV7-9 and TRBJ1-1; D unclear. This CDR3 contains 13 residues. Per the germline V gene, CDR1 is SEHNR and CDR2 is FQNEAQ (reference sequence). V lost 5 bases and J lost 0, with 7 bases in between. CDR3 in DNA: TGTGCCAGCAGCAAAACAGTGAACACTGAAGCTTTCTTT. Protein product: CASSKTVNTEAFF.

The gene calls are TRBV10-3 and TRBJ2-5; D unclear. The CDR3 consists of 13 residues. Germline V gene sequence: CDR1 ENHRY, CDR2 SYGVKD. V lost 6 bases to trimming and J lost 2 bases, with 10 bases between them. The DNA for the CDR3 is TGTGCCATCAGAGACACAAAGCAAGAGACCCAGTACTTC. It encodes CAIRDTKQETQYF.

This clone was seen more than once but under ten times. The chain couples TRBV5-4 to TRBJ2-5; no clear D. CDR1 is SGHNT and CDR2 is YYREEE in the germline V gene (reference sequence). With 0 bases removed from V and 2 bases from J, the gap between germline ends came to 8 bases. CDR3 length: 14 amino acids. The CDR3 protein is CASSLAGSQETQYF. For the CDR3, the DNA is TGTGCCAGCAGCTTGGCAGGTTCACAAGAGACCCAGTACTTC.

The chain links TRBV7-9 to TRBJ2-3; 9 bases line up with TRBD1. V shed 5 bases and J 6 bases; nucleotides not matched to a gene: 6. The CDR3 has 14 amino acids. Looked up from germline, CDR1 is SEHNR and CDR2 is FQNEAQ (reference sequence). CDR3 bases: TGTGCCAGCAGCATCCGGGACAGGGACGATACGCAGTATTTT. This sequence encodes CASSIRDRDDTQYF.

The gene calls are TRBV6-5 and TRBJ2-7; 8 bases map to TRBD1. Per the germline V gene, CDR1 is MNHEY and CDR2 is SVGAGI. J lost 1 base, V lost 10 bases, and 6 bases had no gene match. This CDR3 spans 13 amino acids. The CDR3 DNA reads TGTGCCACACTCGACAGGGGATCCTACGAGCAGTACTTC. This translates into CATLDRGSYEQYF.

Only a few counts were recorded for this clone. The chain carries TRBV14 and TRBJ1-3; D might be TRBD1 (5 bases). The CDR3 length is 16 residues. Germline V lookup: CDR1 SGHDN, CDR2 FVKESK. V shed 4 bases and J shed 0 bases, with 13 bases lying between them. This chain's CDR3 is CASSRRQSTSGNTIYF. In DNA, the CDR3 is TGTGCCAGCAGCCGAAGACAGTCAACCTCTGGAAACACCATATATTTT.

A word on this clone: Different DNA sequences within this sample yield the same CDR3. DNA for the CDR3: TGTGCCAGCAGCTCGGGGCCCAACTACGAGCAGTACTTC. Its translation: CASSSGPNYEQYF. The genes are TRBV7-6 and TRBJ2-7, with D perhaps given as TRBD1 or TRBD2 (5 bases each). V lost 4 bases, J lost 3 bases, and 10 bases lay in between. The CDR3 extends over 13 amino acids. The germline CDR1 and CDR2 sequences are SGHVS and FNYEAQ. Using reference TRBV7-6 and TRBJ2-7 for the parts outside the CDR3, the full variable domain is GAGVSQSPRYKVTKRGQDVALRCDPISGHVSLYWYRQALGQGPEFLTYFNYEAQQDKSGLPNDRFSAERPEGSISTLTIQRTEQRDSAMYRCASSSGPNYEQYFGPGTRLTVT.

V usage is TRBV28 and J usage is TRBJ2-7; a possible D gene is TRBD2 (5 bases). The CDR3 consists of 10 residues. The V gene's germline CDR1 is MDHEN and CDR2 SYDVKM. Trimming took 7 bases from V and 6 from J, leaving 7 bases between them. The CDR3 reads CASKSGEQYF. The CDR3 DNA follows: TGTGCCAGCAAAAGCGGCGAGCAGTACTTC.

V is TRBV6-6 and J is TRBJ1-1; 7 bases are a match to TRBD1. There are 14 residues in the CDR3. Looked up from germline, CDR1 is MNHNY and CDR2 is SVGAGI (reference sequence). V was clipped by 6 bases and J by 8 bases; unmatched bases: 12. CDR3 amino acids: CASRYTGAQGEAFF. In DNA, the CDR3 is TGTGCCAGCAGATACACAGGGGCCCAAGGGGAAGCTTTCTTT.

This sequence joins TRBV4-3 and TRBJ1-2, with D perhaps matching TRBD1 (6 bases). V lost 2 bases and J 3 bases, leaving 13 bases between the germline ends. This CDR3 is 15 amino acids long. CDR1 and CDR2 (germline): LGHNA, YSLEER. CDR3 in DNA: TGCGCCAGCAGCCAACAGCAGGGGCCCTACTATGGCTACACCTTC. It is translated as CASSQQQGPYYGYTF.

This clone was picked up a small number of times. This chain uses TRBV12-5 with TRBJ2-3; perhaps TRBD1 as D (5 bases). CDR3 size: 14 residues. The V end lost 6 bases, the J end lost 2 bases, and 12 bases lay between the germline ends. From germline, CDR1 is LGHNT and CDR2 FRNRAP. Here the CDR3 DNA reads TGTGCTAGTGGAACAGGTTACACCACAGATACGCAGTATTTT. It is translated as CASGTGYTTDTQYF.

CDR3 region: CSVEDYRGNSYNEQFF. As DNA, the CDR3 is TGCAGCGTTGAAGATTATCGCGGGAACTCCTACAATGAGCAGTTCTTC. The chain carries TRBV29-1 and TRBJ2-1; possibly TRBD2 for D (6 bases). The CDR3 totals 16 residues. Deletions cut 0 bases from V and 0 bases from J, with 12 bases between. CDR1 is SQVTM and CDR2 is ANQGSEA in the germline V gene.

The chain has TRBV11-3 and TRBJ2-5; D ambiguous. The CDR3 is 13 amino acids. V was clipped by 0 bases and J by 2 bases, with 4 bases between them. Germline V gene sequence: CDR1 SGHNT, CDR2 YENEEA. The DNA of the CDR3 is TGTGCCAGCAGCTTAGAGTCTCAAGAGACCCAGTACTTC. Amino acids: CASSLESQETQYF.

This CDR3 is CASSVDMTKTEAFF. The CDR3 nucleotides are TGTGCCAGCAGCGTAGACATGACTAAGACTGAAGCTTTCTTT. The chain links TRBV9 to TRBJ1-1; D gene uncertain. V lost 0 bases and J lost 5, with 11 bases in between. Germline loops: CDR1 SGDLS, CDR2 YYNGEE. The CDR3 loop spans 14 amino acids.

This clone has more than one count but fewer than ten. The CDR3 bases are TGTGCCAGCAGTTGGCGAGGTTTCGATGAGCAGTTCTTC. Translating it yields CASSWRGFDEQFF. The V and J genes are TRBV6-5 and TRBJ2-1, with no clear D. Deletions cut 4 bases from V and 8 bases from J, with 12 bases between. Germline V gives CDR1 MNHEY, CDR2 SVGAGI. The CDR3 spans 13 residues.

The chain joins TRBV27 to TRBJ2-5; D possibly corresponds to TRBD1 (6 bases). The germline V gene has CDR1 MNHEY and CDR2 SMNVEV (reference sequence). Trimming removed 4 bases from V and 2 bases from J, with 14 bases in between. The CDR3 totals 15 residues. The CDR3 region is CASSSLHRDQETQYF. The CDR3 nucleotides read TGTGCCAGCAGTTCCCTTCACAGGGATCAAGAGACCCAGTACTTC.

This clone was seen more than once but under ten times. The chain combines TRBV9 with TRBJ2-2; D gene uncertain. The CDR3 has 12 amino acids. CDR1 and CDR2 from the germline V gene are SGDLS and YYNGEE. Trimming removed 3 bases from V and 5 bases from J, with 5 bases in between. The CDR3 region is CASSGWTGELFF. The CDR3 region has the DNA TGTGCCAGCAGCGGGTGGACCGGGGAGCTGTTTTTT.

The chain links TRBV28 to TRBJ2-7; TRBD1 agrees at 7 bases. The germline gives CDR1 MDHEN, CDR2 SYDVKM. The CDR3 loop spans 13 amino acids. V was pared by 4 bases and J by 3 bases, with 3 bases of the junction left unmatched. CDR3 nucleotides: TGTGCCAGCAGTTCGGGACAGTTCTACGAGCAGTACTTC. Its protein product is CASSSGQFYEQYF.

This chain joins TRBV6-5 and TRBJ2-7, with D unresolved. The CDR3 sequence is 13 residues long. The V gene lost 0 bases and the J gene lost 5 bases, with 8 bases spanning the gap. Germline CDR1 is MNHEY and CDR2 is SVGAGI. The CDR3 region has the DNA TGTGCCAGCAGTTACTCCCCCGTGGACGAGCAGTACTTC. Protein sequence: CASSYSPVDEQYF.

The chain combines TRBV5-1 with TRBJ2-1; D unresolved. The CDR3 loop spans 16 amino acids. Trimming stripped 0 bases from V and 4 bases from J, with 14 bases between. The germline V gene encodes CDR1 SGHRS and CDR2 YFSETQ. The CDR3 sequence is CASSLALDPTYNEQFF. The CDR3 DNA reads as TGCGCCAGCAGCTTGGCTCTGGATCCGACGTACAATGAGCAGTTCTTC.

The rearrangement uses TRBV5-1 and TRBJ2-5; 13 nucleotides align to TRBD2. From germline, CDR1 is SGHRS and CDR2 YFSETQ. The CDR3 runs 16 residues. Trimming at V came to 0 bases and at J to 3 bases, leaving 2 bases not matched to a gene. This chain's CDR3 is CASSLAGTSGEETQYF. The CDR3 DNA reads as TGCGCCAGCAGCTTGGCCGGGACTAGCGGGGAAGAGACCCAGTACTTC. Complete variable domain (other parts from reference TRBV5-1 and TRBJ2-5): KAGVTQTPRYLIKTRGQQVTLSCSPISGHRSVSWYQQTPGQGLQFLFEYFSETQRNKGNFPGRFSGRQFSNSRSEMNVSTLELGDSALYLCASSLAGTSGEETQYFGPGTRLLVL.

This clone was detected only a few times. The chain couples TRBV5-1 to TRBJ2-7; TRBD1 aligns across 7 bases. V lost 3 bases and J lost 2; bases outside the gene matches: 8. The CDR3 is 15 amino acids. Germline-derived CDR1 and CDR2 are SGHRS and YFSETQ. The CDR3 DNA reads as TGCGCCAGCAGCTACACCGGGACAGAGCCCTACGAGCAGTACTTC. It specifies CASSYTGTEPYEQYF. Supplemented by reference TRBV5-1 and TRBJ2-7, the full variable domain reads KAGVTQTPRYLIKTRGQQVTLSCSPISGHRSVSWYQQTPGQGLQFLFEYFSETQRNKGNFPGRFSGRQFSNSRSEMNVSTLELGDSALYLCASSYTGTEPYEQYFGPGTRLTVT.

This clone has a handful of counts. The chain has TRBV7-2 and TRBJ1-1; the D is unclear. With 1 base removed from V and 2 bases from J, the gap between germline ends came to 5 bases. This CDR3 region has 13 residues. Germline V gives CDR1 SGHTA, CDR2 FQGNSA. This CDR3 is CASSLGHNTEAFF. The CDR3 DNA is TGTGCCAGCAGCTTAGGACATAACACTGAAGCTTTCTTT.

This clone showed up just a few times. This chain joins TRBV5-1 and TRBJ1-1; 8 nucleotides line up with TRBD1. V lost 5 bases and J lost 0; bases outside the gene matches: 3. This CDR3 has 14 residues. CDR1 and CDR2 (germline): SGHRS, YFSETQ. The CDR3 protein is CASSGTGLNTEAFF. The CDR3 DNA reads TGCGCCAGCAGTGGGACAGGCCTGAACACTGAAGCTTTCTTT.

This clone ranks as medium-sized. The chain couples TRBV29-1 to TRBJ2-7; weak D call: TRBD1 (6 bases). Per the germline V gene, CDR1 is SQVTM and CDR2 is ANQGSEA. V lost 4 bases to trimming and J lost 6 bases, with 16 bases between them. The CDR3 runs 13 residues. DNA of the CDR3: TGCAGCGTTGGCTCAGGGGAAGACTCCGAGCAGTACTTC. Residues: CSVGSGEDSEQYF.

The gene calls are TRBV7-3 and TRBJ2-2; D is perhaps TRBD1 (6 bases). Germline V gene lookup returns CDR1 SGHTA and CDR2 FQGTGA. The CDR3 loop spans 16 amino acids. The V end was cut by 5 bases, the J end by 0 bases, with 13 bases between. The CDR3 loop reads CASSPMGHSNTGELFF. CDR3 DNA: TGTGCCAGCAGCCCCATGGGACATTCGAACACCGGGGAGCTGTTTTTT.